A selection of T cell receptor beta chains follows, all from one sample in a study of CD8 T cells in ankylosing spondylitis. TCRdb redid the calling of the 5' RACE reads with MiXCR, one entry per CDR3 protein. The sample consists of about 190,000 distinct CDR3 sequences, roughly 13% of them appearing once. Sequencing used blood, either unsorted or a sorted T cell fraction (not recorded which). These receptors all stem from a female donor with ankylosing spondylitis or in good health (not recorded which). Both conserved end residues are part of each CDR3. Fields, in order: J gene, V gene, clone size, D gene, CDR3 DNA, CDR3 protein. D genes are given only for firm matches. Size tells how often a clone was seen (once, few, many) or the class of an expanded clone, and some rows leave it out.

TRBJ2-7 | TRBV3-1 | many | TRBD2 | TGTGCCAGCAGCCAAATACGACTAGCGGGAGTTAACGAGCAGTACTTC | CASSQIRLAGVNEQYF
TRBJ2-4 | TRBV5-1 | many | TRBD1 | TGCGCCAGCAGCTTGGTGGCAGGGGGTAAAAACATTCAGTACTTC | CASSLVAGGKNIQYF
TRBJ2-2 | TRBV29-1 | few | TRBD1 | TGCAGCGCCACGGACAGGGTGGGCACCGGGGAGCTGTTTTTT | CSATDRVGTGELFF
TRBJ2-1 | TRBV28 | many | - | TGTGCCAGCAGTCGCCGGCTGACCTACAATGAGCAGTTCTTC | CASSRRLTYNEQFF
TRBJ2-5 | TRBV2 | few | - | TGTGCCAGCAGGTCCGAAGGGACCCAGTACTTC | CASRSEGTQYF
TRBJ1-2 | TRBV28 | many | TRBD1 | TGTGCCAGCAGCGCTACAGGGGTGTATGGCTACACCTTC | CASSATGVYGYTF
TRBJ2-7 | TRBV11-2 | many | - | TGTGCCAGCAGTCCGGGACACTCCTCCTACGAGCAGTACTTC | CASSPGHSSYEQYF
TRBJ1-5 | TRBV6-1 | many | - | TGTGCCAGCGGGCGAGATAATACCGTGAGCAATCAGCCCCAGCATTTT | CASGRDNTVSNQPQHF
TRBJ2-1 | TRBV20-1 | many | TRBD2 | TGCAGTGCTAAACTAGCGGGAGTAGGAAATGAGCAGTTCTTC | CSAKLAGVGNEQFF
TRBJ1-2 | TRBV4-3 | many | - | TGCGCCAGCAGCCAAGATCCGTGGGGAGATGGCTACACCTTC | CASSQDPWGDGYTF
TRBJ1-1 | TRBV12-5 | many | TRBD1 | TGTGCTAGTGGTTCGGGACAGGCGGGTTGGTGGACTGAAGCTTTCTTT | CASGSGQAGWWTEAFF
TRBJ2-7 | TRBV20-1 | many | TRBD1 | TGCAGTGCTAGACGTACAGGGGGCTATGAGCAGTACTTC | CSARRTGGYEQYF
TRBJ1-3 | TRBV2 | - | - | TGTGCCAGTTGGCGATCTGGAAACACCATATATTTT | CASWRSGNTIYF
TRBJ1-1 | TRBV5-1 | many | TRBD1 | TGCGCCAGCAGCTTGGAGGCGCGACAGGGAAGTACTGAAGCTTTCTTT | CASSLEARQGSTEAFF
TRBJ2-5 | TRBV20-1 | - | - | TGCAGTGCTAGAGCTTGGTCGGCAGAGATCCAGTACTTC | CSARAWSAEIQYF
TRBJ1-3 | TRBV5-6 | many | - | TGTGCCAGCAGCGGTTTGCCTGGGACACTCTCTGGAAACACCATATATTTT | CASSGLPGTLSGNTIYF
TRBJ2-3 | TRBV7-2 | many | TRBD2 | TGTGCCAGCAGGGGAGCGGGAGTCAGCACAGATACGCAGTATTTT | CASRGAGVSTDTQYF
TRBJ2-7 | TRBV6-2/TRBV6-3 | - | TRBD2 | TGTGCCAGCAGTCACCTGCGCCCGGGACTAGCGGGAGGAACTGAGGAGCAGTACTTC | CASSHLRPGLAGGTEEQYF
TRBJ2-2 | TRBV7-3 | many | - | TGTGCCAGCAGCTGGGGTGCCGGGGAGCTGTTTTTT | CASSWGAGELFF
TRBJ1-6 | TRBV18 | many | - | TGTGCCAGCTCCCGGGGGGGTAATTCACCCCTCCACTTT | CASSRGGNSPLHF
TRBJ2-1 | TRBV20-1 | few | TRBD2 | TGCAGTGCTAGAGACCTCCTAGCGGGAGTATACAATGAGCAGTTCTTC | CSARDLLAGVYNEQFF
TRBJ1-2 | TRBV5-1 | - | TRBD1 | TGCGCCAGCAGCTTGGGACAGGGGGGACCTGGCTACACCTTC | CASSLGQGGPGYTF
TRBJ2-2 | TRBV12-3/TRBV12-4 | many | TRBD1 | TGTGCCAGCAGTTGGGACAGGGGCCTAACCGGGGAGCTGTTTTTT | CASSWDRGLTGELFF
TRBJ1-3 | TRBV19 | few | - | TGTGCCAGTAGCACGATGAGCTCTGGAAACACCATATATTTT | CASSTMSSGNTIYF
TRBJ2-7 | TRBV18 | - | - | TGTGCCAGCTCACCACTAGCCCAGAACTACGAGCAGTACTTC | CASSPLAQNYEQYF
TRBJ2-3 | TRBV7-9 | many | - | TGTGCCAGCAGCTCCTCGCGGGATACGCAGTATTTT | CASSSSRDTQYF
TRBJ2-3 | TRBV20-1 | few | - | TGCAGTGCTATAGCGCAAGGCGCAGATACGCAGTATTTT | CSAIAQGADTQYF
TRBJ2-7 | TRBV4-3 | - | - | TGCGCCAGCAGCCAAGAAGAGGGGAGTATTGCCTACGAGCAGTACTTC | CASSQEEGSIAYEQYF